The 24 T cell receptor beta chains in this list originate from one sample, sequenced in a study of T cells in Graves' hyperthyroidism and ophthalmopathy. Template material for amplifying TCR beta CDR3 regions consisted of RNA transcripts. The study used the HTBI primer set for a first-round RT-PCR of the TCR CDR3. TCRdb reprocessed the multiplex PCR reads via MiXCR and lists one record per CDR3 protein. The sample includes over 500,000 distinct CDR3 sequences, around 15% of them seen just once. The sequenced sample was blood. All receptors come from a woman aged 40 to 49 with Graves' hyperthyroidism.

This clonotype was observed many times. The rearrangement joins TRBV11-1 to TRBJ2-5, with 7 bases lining up with TRBD1. The CDR3 runs to 14 residues. V was clipped by 5 bases and J by 1 base; unmatched bases: 4. The germline CDR1 and CDR2 sequences are SGHAT and FQDESV (reference sequence). The CDR3 spells CASSRGTAQETQYF. CDR3 DNA: TGTGCCAGCAGCCGAGGGACAGCCCAAGAGACCCAGTACTTC.

This clonotype was seen repeatedly, ten times or more. The chain has TRBV2 and TRBJ1-1; possible D gene TRBD1, 6 bases. Germline values: CDR1 SNHLY, CDR2 FYNNEI. V was shortened by 6 bases and J by 1 base, with 15 bases between the two germline ends. This CDR3 contains 15 residues. CDR3 DNA: TGTGCCAGCAGCCTCCGGGACACCTCGAACACTGAAGCTTTCTTT. It translates to CASSLRDTSNTEAFF.

The table lists this clonotype with a few counts. This chain uses TRBV3-1 with TRBJ2-1, with TRBD2 as a possible D gene (6 bases). Trimming removed 1 base from V and 12 bases from J, with 19 bases in between. This CDR3 contains 15 residues. The germline V gene has CDR1 LGHDT and CDR2 YNNKEL (reference sequence). CDR3 coding DNA: TGTGCCAGCAGCCAAGTGGCGGGATCAGACGTACTGCAGTTCTTC. Translated, it gives CASSQVAGSDVLQFF.

Notes on this clonotype: This may be a read error: a much more frequent sequence differs by one nucleotide. V and J are TRBV12-3 or TRBV12-4 and TRBJ1-1; tentatively, D is TRBD1 (6 bases). The CDR3 spans 14 residues. The CDR3 DNA follows: TGTGCCAGCAGTTTGGGGGCCTGGAACGCTGAAGCTTTCTTT. Protein sequence: CASSLGAWNAEAFF.

This clonotype has at least ten counts. The V call is TRBV11-2, the J call TRBJ1-1; a possible D gene is TRBD1 (5 bases). V was cut by 1 base and J by 3 bases, with 12 bases left in between. The germline gives CDR1 SGHAT, CDR2 FQNNGV. CDR3 length equals 15 residues. In DNA form, the CDR3 reads TGTGCCAGCAGCTTAGCTTGGGGGGGAGACACTGAAGCTTTCTTT. Protein: CASSLAWGGDTEAFF.

This clonotype was picked up a small number of times. V gene TRBV5-6 combines with J gene TRBJ1-2; no clear D gene. V dropped 0 bases and J dropped 8 bases, with 11 bases sitting between them. The CDR3 spans 13 residues. CDR1 is SGHDT, CDR2 YYEEEE, per germline. Written as DNA, the CDR3 is TGTGCCAGCAGCTTGGTAGCCGGGGTCGGCTACACCTTC. Protein: CASSLVAGVGYTF.

J is TRBJ2-3 and V is TRBV27; no clear D gene. V shed 8 bases and J shed 0 bases, with 12 bases lying between them. Per the germline V gene, CDR1 is MNHEY and CDR2 is SMNVEV (reference sequence). The CDR3 has 14 amino acids. The CDR3 coding sequence is TGTGCCAGCTCACGGGCCTCTAGCACAGATACGCAGTATTTT. This translates into CASSRASSTDTQYF.

This clonotype came up many times. This chain uses TRBV6-1 with TRBJ1-1; D ambiguous. This CDR3 contains 13 residues. CDR1 and CDR2 from the germline V gene are MNHNS and SASEGT. Trimming left V 7 bases short and J 1 base short, with 10 bases between. The CDR3 reads CASKPPGNTEAFF. CDR3 DNA sequence: TGTGCCAGCAAGCCCCCGGGGAACACTGAAGCTTTCTTT.

This clonotype was observed at least ten times. The rearrangement uses TRBV2 and TRBJ2-3, with 8 bases identical to TRBD2. The CDR3 length is 15 residues. J lost 2 bases, V lost 8 bases, and 9 bases had no gene match. The germline gives CDR1 SNHLY, CDR2 FYNNEI. Here the CDR3 DNA reads TGTGCCAGCGGGGGACTAGTTGGGTACACAGATACGCAGTATTTT. It encodes CASGGLVGYTDTQYF.

This clonotype has ten or more counts. This chain links TRBV20-1 with TRBJ2-1, with 11 bases aligning to TRBD1. The CDR3 spans 15 residues. Germline V CDR1 and CDR2: DFQATT, SNEGSKA (reference sequence). Trimming cost V 5 bases and J 2 bases; bases outside gene matches: 5. In DNA form, the CDR3 reads TGCAGTGCTTCGCCGGGACAGGGGGCCTACAATGAGCAGTTCTTC. It encodes CSASPGQGAYNEQFF.

This clonotype was recorded at least ten times. V is TRBV12-3 or TRBV12-4 and J is TRBJ2-1; 7 bases are a match to TRBD1. CDR3 length: 17 amino acids. After removal of 9 bases from V and 0 bases from J, the junction contained 14 bases not matched to a gene. CDR3 sequence: CASGAGGFRSSYNEQFF. CDR3 nucleotides: TGTGCCAGTGGGGCAGGGGGATTTAGGAGCTCCTACAATGAGCAGTTCTTC.

This clonotype occurred many times. This chain joins TRBV27 and TRBJ2-3, with 8 positions matching TRBD1. The V gene end was trimmed by 6 bases and the J gene end by 2 bases; junction bases not matched to a gene: 7. The CDR3 loop spans 15 amino acids. Germline CDR1 reads MNHEY; CDR2 reads SMNVEV (reference sequence). In DNA, the CDR3 is TGTGCCAGCAGCAGTGGACAGGGTTTCACAGATACGCAGTATTTT. Its translation is CASSSGQGFTDTQYF.

This clonotype appeared many times. The chain recombines TRBV28 with TRBJ2-1; TRBD1 matches 7 bases. The CDR3 sequence is 14 residues long. Per germline, CDR1 MDHEN and CDR2 SYDVKM. V lost 5 bases, J lost 3 bases, and 4 bases stayed unmatched. CDR3 DNA sequence: TGTGCCAGCAGTCAACAGGGGTACTACAATGAGCAGTTCTTC. This encodes CASSQQGYYNEQFF.

This clonotype was detected many times. The V and J genes are TRBV11-2 and TRBJ2-5; a weak D match, TRBD2 (5 bases). The CDR3 runs to 11 residues. Trimming stripped 6 bases from V and 7 bases from J, with 9 bases between. Germline V gene lookup returns CDR1 SGHAT and CDR2 FQNNGV. CDR3 sequence reads: CASSTRGTQYF. DNA of the CDR3: TGTGCCAGCAGTACTCGGGGGACCCAGTACTTC.

This clonotype occurred many times. This chain links TRBV10-1 with TRBJ2-1; tentatively, D is TRBD2 (6 bases). V shed 5 bases and J shed 0 bases, with 11 bases lying between them. Germline V gives CDR1 WNHNN, CDR2 SYGVQD (reference sequence). The CDR3 has 15 residues. The CDR3, as DNA: TGCGCCAGCAGTCCTGACGGGAGCTCCTACAATGAGCAGTTCTTC. Translated: CASSPDGSSYNEQFF.

V usage is TRBV3-1 and J usage is TRBJ2-2, with 11 bases aligning to TRBD1. The ends lost 8 bases at V and 6 bases at J; junction bases unmatched: 23. Germline V CDR1 and CDR2: LGHDT, YNNKEL (reference sequence). The CDR3 covers 20 residues. The CDR3: CASSVDRGRPSGTVAGELFF. DNA of the CDR3: TGTGCCAGCTCTGTGGACAGGGGGCGACCTAGCGGGACTGTTGCCGGGGAGCTGTTTTTT.

This clonotype occurred many times. The V and J genes are TRBV7-2 and TRBJ2-3; D gene uncertain. V was clipped by 4 bases and J by 4 bases, with 12 bases between them. The CDR3 covers 14 residues. Germline lookup yields CDR1 SGHTA and CDR2 FQGNSA. CDR3: CASSYDTPPDTQYF. The CDR3 DNA follows: TGTGCCAGCAGCTACGACACACCACCAGATACGCAGTATTTT.

This clonotype was counted many times. The rearrangement links TRBV5-6 to TRBJ2-3, with D perhaps TRBD1 (6 bases). CDR3 length: 17 residues. V dropped 0 bases and J dropped 0 bases, with 14 bases sitting between them. Germline values: CDR1 SGHDT, CDR2 YYEEEE. This chain's CDR3 is CASSLGRGHSSTDTQYF. In nucleotides, the CDR3 is TGTGCCAGCAGCTTGGGCAGGGGACACTCCAGCACAGATACGCAGTATTTT.

The chain carries TRBV9 and TRBJ1-4, with D hard to call. This CDR3 region has 15 residues. V gave up 2 bases and J gave up 7 bases, with 15 bases separating them. Germline V gene sequence: CDR1 SGDLS, CDR2 YYNGEE. CDR3 nucleotide sequence: TGTGCCAGCAGCGTCAGCGGGATGCGGAGTGAAAAACTGTTTTTT. This translates into CASSVSGMRSEKLFF.

This clonotype was observed at least ten times. This chain joins TRBV29-1 and TRBJ2-3; 7 bases are a match to TRBD1. The junction had 4 bases not matched to a gene; V was cut back by 6 bases and J by 1 base. The CDR3 sequence is 13 residues long. CDR1 and CDR2 (germline): SQVTM, ANQGSEA. The chain's CDR3 is CSVNDRGTDTQYF. CDR3 nucleotide sequence: TGCAGCGTCAACGACAGGGGCACAGATACGCAGTATTTT.

In its sample, this clonotype was seen many times. The chain combines TRBV3-1 with TRBJ2-2, with TRBD2 identical over 12 bases. There are 17 residues in the CDR3. Germline CDR1 and CDR2: LGHDT and YNNKEL (reference sequence). Trimming at V came to 4 bases and at J to 4 bases, leaving 7 bases not matched to a gene. CDR3 sequence (DNA): TGTGCCAGCAGCCCACCAACTAGCGGGAGGCGCACCGGGGAGCTGTTTTTT. This codes for CASSPPTSGRRTGELFF.

Many counts were recorded for this clonotype. The gene calls are TRBV18 and TRBJ2-1, with D perhaps matching TRBD1 (6 bases). Between the trimmed V and J ends, which lost 0 bases and 2 bases, there was a span of 11 bases. Germline V gives CDR1 KGHSH, CDR2 LQKENI. CDR3 length: 16 residues. In DNA form, the CDR3 reads TGTGCCAGCTCACCACCTGTACAGGGCGCCTACAATGAGCAGTTCTTC. Its protein is CASSPPVQGAYNEQFF.

The rearrangement uses TRBV30 and TRBJ2-5, with unresolved D. CDR1 is GTSNPN, CDR2 SVGIG, per germline (reference sequence). The CDR3 is 13 amino acids. V lost 0 bases and J lost 4, with 9 bases in between. CDR3 nucleotide sequence: TGTGCCTGGAGTGTATCCGGGTTAGAGACCCAGTACTTC. Protein sequence: CAWSVSGLETQYF.

This clonotype was recorded many times. The chain employs TRBV5-1 and TRBJ2-1, with 9 bases aligning to TRBD1. V was clipped by 4 bases and J by 5 bases; unmatched bases: 7. The germline V gene has CDR1 SGHRS and CDR2 YFSETQ. The CDR3 consists of 15 residues. The CDR3 protein is CASSPMGQGHNEQFF. The CDR3 nucleotides are TGCGCCAGCAGCCCGATGGGACAGGGTCACAATGAGCAGTTCTTC. The full variable domain, rest sourced from reference TRBV5-1 and TRBJ2-1, is KAGVTQTPRYLIKTRGQQVTLSCSPISGHRSVSWYQQTPGQGLQFLFEYFSETQRNKGNFPGRFSGRQFSNSRSEMNVSTLELGDSALYLCASSPMGQGHNEQFFGPGTRLTVL.